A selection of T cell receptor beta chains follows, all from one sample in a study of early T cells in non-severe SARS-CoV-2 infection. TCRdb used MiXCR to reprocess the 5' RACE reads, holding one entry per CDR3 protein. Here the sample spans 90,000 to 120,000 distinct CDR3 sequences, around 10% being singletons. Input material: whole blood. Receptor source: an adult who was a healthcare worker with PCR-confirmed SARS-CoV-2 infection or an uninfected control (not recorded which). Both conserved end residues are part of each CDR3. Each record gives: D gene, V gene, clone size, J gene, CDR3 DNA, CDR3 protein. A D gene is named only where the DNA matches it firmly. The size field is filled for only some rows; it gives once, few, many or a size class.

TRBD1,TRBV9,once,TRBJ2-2,TGTGCCAGCAGCCGGACAGGGGCCTTCTCCGGGGAGCTGTTTTTT,CASSRTGAFSGELFF
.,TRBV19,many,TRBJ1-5,TGTGCCAGTAGTATGAGGGGCGTACAGCCCCAGCATTTT,CASSMRGVQPQHF
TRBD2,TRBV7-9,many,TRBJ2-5,TGTGCCAGCAGCGTGGGACTAGCGGAACTTCAAGAGACCCAGTACTTC,CASSVGLAELQETQYF
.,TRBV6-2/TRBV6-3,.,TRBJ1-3,TGTGCCAGCAGTTATCCCGGACAGCTCTCTGGAAACACCATATATTTT,CASSYPGQLSGNTIYF
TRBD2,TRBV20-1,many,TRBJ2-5,TGCAGTGCTAGAGGGGACGCTAGCGGGGGGCCTCAAGAGACCCAGTACTTC,CSARGDASGGPQETQYF
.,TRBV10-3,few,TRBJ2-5,TGTGCCATCAGTGAGCCGACAGTCCAAGAGACCCAGTACTTC,CAISEPTVQETQYF
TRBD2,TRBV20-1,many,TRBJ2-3,TGCAGTGCTATGGCTCTCGGGACTAGCGGCACAGATACGCAGTATTTT,CSAMALGTSGTDTQYF
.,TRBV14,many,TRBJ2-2,TGTGCCAGCAGCCAAGAAAACGTCTTTTACACCGGGGAGCTGTTTTTT,CASSQENVFYTGELFF
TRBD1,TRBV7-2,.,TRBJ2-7,TGTGCCAGCAGCCCCCGGGACAGGGTTACCTACGAGCAGTACTTC,CASSPRDRVTYEQYF
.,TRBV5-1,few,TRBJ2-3,TGCGCCAGCAGCTTGGGAAGGGTATCAGATACGCAGTATTTT,CASSLGRVSDTQYF
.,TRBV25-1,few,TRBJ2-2,TGTGCCAGCAGTGAATCTAGCGACACCGGGGAGCTGTTTTTT,CASSESSDTGELFF